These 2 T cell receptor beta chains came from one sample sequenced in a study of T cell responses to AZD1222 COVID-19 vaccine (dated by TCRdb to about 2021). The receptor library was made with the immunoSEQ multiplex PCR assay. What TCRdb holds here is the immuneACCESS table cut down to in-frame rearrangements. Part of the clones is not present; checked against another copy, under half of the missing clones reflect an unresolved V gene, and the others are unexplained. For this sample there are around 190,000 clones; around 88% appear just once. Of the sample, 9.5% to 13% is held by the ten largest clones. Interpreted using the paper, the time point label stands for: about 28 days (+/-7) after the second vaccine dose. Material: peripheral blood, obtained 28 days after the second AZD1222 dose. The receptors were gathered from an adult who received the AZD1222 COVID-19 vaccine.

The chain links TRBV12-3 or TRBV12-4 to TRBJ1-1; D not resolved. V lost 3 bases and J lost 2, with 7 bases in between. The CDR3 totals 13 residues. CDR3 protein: CASSLVSNTEAFF. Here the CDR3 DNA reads TGTGCCAGCAGTTTGGTCAGTAACACTGAAGCTTTCTTT.

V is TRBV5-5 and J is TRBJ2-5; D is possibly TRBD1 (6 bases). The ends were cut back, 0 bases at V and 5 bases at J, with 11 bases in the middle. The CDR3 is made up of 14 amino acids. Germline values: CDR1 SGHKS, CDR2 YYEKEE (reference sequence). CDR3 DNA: TGTGCCAGCAGCTTGGGGTCTAGGGGGGAGACCCAGTACTTC. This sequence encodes CASSLGSRGETQYF. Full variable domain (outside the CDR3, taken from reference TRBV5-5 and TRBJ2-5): DAGVTQSPTHLIKTRGQQVTLRCSPISGHKSVSWYQQVLGQGPQFIFQYYEKEERGRGNFPDRFSARQFPNYSSELNVNALLLGDSALYLCASSLGSRGETQYFGPGTRLLVL.